A single sample is the source of the 7 T cell receptor beta chains below, sequenced in a study of blood T cell repertoires in COVID-19. Measured with immunoSEQ multiplex PCR; TCRdb has only the in-frame clones, and not every one. This table holds about 140,000 clones, just under 85% found once. The sequenced sample consisted of PBMCs or T cells enriched from blood (not recorded which). The receptors originated from a woman aged 45 to 65 with acute COVID-19.

The genes are TRBV5-3 and TRBJ1-1; D remains ambiguous. TRBV5-3 carries the ORF label, with uncertain function. With 0 bases removed from V and 0 bases from J, the gap between germline ends came to 12 bases. The CDR3 is 16 residues long. CDR3 loop: CARSLASFSLNTEAFF. The CDR3 nucleotides read TGTGCCAGAAGCTTGGCTTCTTTCAGTTTGAACACTGAAGCTTTCTTT.

This sequence joins TRBV9 and TRBJ2-1, with 13 bases lining up with TRBD2. This CDR3 spans 18 amino acids. The V and J ends lost 2 bases and 0 bases, in that order; junction bases with no gene match: 5. Germline-derived CDR1 and CDR2 are SGDLS and YYNGEE. This chain's CDR3 is CASSVGTSGTSSYNEQFF. DNA for the CDR3: TGTGCCAGCAGCGTGGGGACTAGCGGGACCAGCTCCTACAATGAGCAGTTCTTC.

The rearrangement uses TRBV21-1 and TRBJ1-5. TRBV21-1 is a pseudogene. The CDR3 has 14 residues. As DNA, the CDR3 is TGTGCCAGCAGCAAAGATAGAGGCAATCAGCCCCAGCATTTT. Protein product: CASSKDRGNQPQHF.

The V call is TRBV5-1, the J call TRBJ1-3; D gene uncertain. This CDR3 contains 15 residues. Trimming shortened V by 0 bases and J by 0 bases, and 7 bases separated the two germline ends. Germline V gene data show CDR1 as SGHRS and CDR2 as YFSETQ. CDR3 coding DNA: TGCGCCAGCAGCTTGGACGGGAGCTCTGGAAACACCATATATTTT. Amino acid sequence: CASSLDGSSGNTIYF.

The gene calls are TRBV21-1 and TRBJ1-4; the table names TRBD1, a call not compared with the DNA. TRBV21-1 is noted as a pseudogene. The CDR3 loop spans 19 amino acids. This CDR3 is CASSYKFRPPGPSREKLFF. The CDR3 DNA reads TGTGCCAGCAGCTACAAATTTAGACCCCCAGGGCCAAGCCGGGAAAAACTGTTTTTT.

The rearrangement joins TRBV11-2 to TRBJ2-7, with 10 bases identical to TRBD2. The ends lost 1 base at V and 1 base at J; junction bases unmatched: 13. CDR1 and CDR2 from the germline V gene are SGHAT and FQNNGV. This CDR3 has 19 amino acids. The CDR3 spells CASSLGGGTSASWSYEQYF. Here the CDR3 DNA reads TGTGCCAGCAGCTTAGGAGGGGGGACTAGCGCCTCGTGGTCCTACGAGCAGTACTTC.

The chain uses TRBV19 and TRBJ2-7; TRBD1 is a possible D gene (5 bases). V was trimmed by 7 bases and J by 2 bases, leaving 12 bases between them. The CDR3 is 13 residues long. Germline V gene lookup returns CDR1 LNHDA and CDR2 SQIVND (reference sequence). The CDR3: CASKVQGAYEQYF. The DNA of the CDR3 is TGTGCCAGTAAGGTGCAGGGTGCCTACGAGCAGTACTTC. The whole variable domain, filled in from reference TRBV19 and TRBJ2-7, reads DGGITQSPKYLFRKEGQNVTLSCEQNLNHDAMYWYRQDPGQGLRLIYYSQIVNDFQKGDIAEGYSVSREKKESFPLTVTSAQKNPTAFYLCASKVQGAYEQYFGPGTRLTVT.